This T cell receptor (beta chain) originates from a study of T cell repertoires in cytomegalovirus infection. Background on the study: Well-studied HLA-B-restricted epitopes and recently identified HLA-C-restricted epitopes of CMV were both used in the study.

Overall study findings and caveats: The study found HLA-C-restricted CMV-specific TCR beta clonotypes dominating the ex vivo response.

Points on this clonotype: The antigen remains undetermined.

In TCRdb, the reads were re-called with MiXCR into one record per CDR3 protein. The sample yields more than 300,000 distinct CDR3 sequences, about 34% seen once. Deletions cut 6 bases from V and 2 bases from J, with 10 bases between. Germline CDR1 and CDR2: DFQATT and SNEGSKA (reference sequence). This CDR3 contains 12 residues. This TCR was recovered from a human donor in good health (CMV status not recorded). Some clones in this sample may be carry-over from other donors' samples. The input for sequencing was cultured PBMCs, taken from culture after CMV antigen stimulation. The chain joins TRBV20-1 to TRBJ1-1; D is undetermined. Here the CDR3 DNA reads TGCAGTGCCCAGACCCACAACACTGAAGCTTTCTTT. Translation: CSAQTHNTEAFF.